One sample yielded the 31 T cell receptor beta chains listed below, sequenced in a study of shared clonotypes between healthy human individuals. Measured with immunoSEQ multiplex PCR; TCRdb has only the in-frame clones, and not every one. The sample carries some 2,400,000 clones, 95% recorded once. Specimen: naive CD4+ T cells sorted from blood. Documented subset: CD45RA+ positively selected. The origin of the receptors is a man younger than 30 in good health.

This chain connects TRBV29-1 to TRBJ1-1, with 7 positions matching TRBD1. The CDR3 totals 12 residues. CDR1 and CDR2 (germline): SQVTM, ANQGSEA. Trimming took 5 bases from V and 5 from J; bases not matched to a gene: 5. CDR3: CSVTTGMTEAFF. In nucleotides, the CDR3 is TGCAGCGTTACGACAGGGATGACTGAAGCTTTCTTT.

As to this clone: The sample carries other DNA sequences with the same CDR3. V is TRBV5-1 and J is TRBJ2-1; D may be TRBD1 (5 bases). Per the germline V gene, CDR1 is SGHRS and CDR2 is YFSETQ. Deletions cut 0 bases from V and 3 bases from J, with 7 bases between. This CDR3 is built from 14 residues. The CDR3 DNA reads as TGCGCCAGCAGCTTGGCTCAGGGCTACAATGAGCAGTTCTTC. It encodes CASSLAQGYNEQFF.

The chain carries TRBV5-1 and TRBJ2-1, with 7 bases matching TRBD2. With 7 bases clipped from V and 9 bases from J, the junction kept 16 bases outside the gene matches. CDR3 size: 15 residues. CDR1 and CDR2 (germline): SGHRS, YFSETQ. CDR3 nucleotides: TGCGCCAGCGCCCCCCGGGGGACTAATTTAGTTGAGCAGTTCTTC. Protein product: CASAPRGTNLVEQFF.

This chain uses TRBV2 with TRBJ1-5; a possible D gene is TRBD1 (6 bases). Germline assignment: CDR1 SNHLY and CDR2 FYNNEI. The CDR3 has 14 amino acids. V lost 6 bases to trimming and J lost 5 bases, with 14 bases between them. CDR3 sequence: CASRRGGIYQPQHF. CDR3 DNA: TGTGCCAGCAGAAGGGGGGGCATTTATCAGCCCCAGCATTTT.

The rearrangement links TRBV10-2 to TRBJ2-2; D gene unclear. Germline CDR1 WSHSY, CDR2 SAAADI. The V and J ends lost 2 bases and 6 bases respectively, with 7 bases between them. The CDR3 has 13 residues. The CDR3 loop reads CASSEGSPGELFF. CDR3 sequence (DNA): TGCGCCAGCAGTGAGGGTAGTCCCGGGGAGCTGTTTTTT.

The chain uses TRBV29-1 and TRBJ1-1, with a weak D call TRBD1 (6 bases). The CDR3 is 14 amino acids. Looked up from germline, CDR1 is SQVTM and CDR2 is ANQGSEA. V was trimmed by 6 bases and J by 0 bases, leaving 14 bases between them. The CDR3 is CSVAVDSMNTEAFF. CDR3 bases: TGCAGCGTCGCCGTGGACAGCATGAACACTGAAGCTTTCTTT.

The CDR3 spells CASSGTKSRTEAFF. CDR3 nucleotides: TGCGCCAGCAGTGGTACGAAAAGTCGCACTGAAGCTTTCTTT. The rearrangement joins TRBV10-1 to TRBJ1-1; D is unresolved. CDR1 WNHNN and CDR2 SYGVQD come from the germline V gene (reference sequence). The germline V and J ends were trimmed by 4 bases and 4 bases, with 13 bases remaining between them. The CDR3 is 14 amino acids.

This chain links TRBV6-6 with TRBJ1-1, with 7 bases identical to TRBD1. V was pared by 7 bases and J by 4 bases, with 9 bases of the junction left unmatched. The CDR3 is 14 amino acids. The germline V gene encodes CDR1 MNHNY and CDR2 SVGAGI (reference sequence). The CDR3 spells CASTDVGQSTEAFF. For the CDR3, the DNA is TGTGCCAGCACCGACGTGGGACAGTCCACTGAAGCTTTCTTT.

This clone was counted a single time. The rearrangement uses TRBV6-5 and TRBJ2-3, with a weak D call TRBD1 (6 bases). Trimming took 4 bases from V and 0 from J, leaving 11 bases between them. Germline CDR1 reads MNHEY; CDR2 reads SVGAGI. This CDR3 region has 15 residues. The CDR3 sequence: CASSLGGISTDTQYF. Written as DNA, the CDR3 is TGTGCCAGCAGTTTAGGGGGTATTAGCACAGATACGCAGTATTTT.

The genes are TRBV6-6 and TRBJ1-3; D unclear. Trimming stripped 7 bases from V and 3 bases from J, with 7 bases between. This CDR3 comprises 12 residues. Germline V gene sequence: CDR1 MNHNY, CDR2 SVGAGI (reference sequence). CDR3 amino acids: CASTLVGNTIYF. CDR3 sequence (DNA): TGTGCCAGCACCCTAGTTGGAAACACCATATATTTT.

The J gene is TRBJ2-1, the V gene TRBV5-6; tentative D call: TRBD1 (6 bases). The CDR3 covers 13 residues. V was shortened by 0 bases and J by 8 bases, with 9 bases between the two germline ends. Per germline, CDR1 SGHDT and CDR2 YYEEEE. This CDR3 reads CASSLEQGHEQFF. The CDR3 region has the DNA TGTGCCAGCAGCTTGGAACAGGGCCATGAGCAGTTCTTC.

The gene calls are TRBV9 and TRBJ2-7; D call uncertain. V lost 0 bases to trimming and J lost 2 bases, with 9 bases between them. The germline gives CDR1 SGDLS, CDR2 YYNGEE. This CDR3 is built from 14 residues. CDR3 amino acids: CASSVDPKPYEQYF. The CDR3, as DNA: TGTGCCAGCAGCGTAGACCCAAAACCCTACGAGCAGTACTTC.

The chain joins TRBV4-2 to TRBJ2-7; the match to TRBD2 covers 14 bases. The J segment lost 0 bases and the V segment lost 0 bases, leaving 7 bases of the junction unmatched. The CDR3 has 19 amino acids. CDR1 and CDR2 from the germline V gene are LGHNA and YNFKEQ. CDR3 nucleotide sequence: TGTGCCAGCAGCCAAGACCCGGGACTAGCGGGGGTCTTCTCCTACGAGCAGTACTTC. As protein: CASSQDPGLAGVFSYEQYF.

The chain couples TRBV6-5 to TRBJ1-1; a weak D match, TRBD1 (6 bases). Germline CDR1 reads MNHEY; CDR2 reads SVGAGI. V lost 5 bases, J lost 6 bases, and 16 bases lay in between. This CDR3 spans 14 amino acids. This CDR3 reads CASSRGGTVAEAFF. The CDR3 DNA is TGTGCCAGCAGTAGGGGGGGGACGGTCGCTGAAGCTTTCTTT.

The chain is built from TRBV10-1 and TRBJ1-4; 7 bases agree with TRBD1. The trim removed 6 bases at V and 5 bases at J, leaving 12 bases unmatched. The CDR3 spans 16 residues. Germline-derived CDR1 and CDR2 are WNHNN and SYGVQD (reference sequence). The CDR3 reads CASSKSPTGLNEKLFF. The CDR3 region has the DNA TGCGCCAGCAGCAAATCCCCGACAGGGCTAAATGAAAAACTGTTTTTT.

The sample holds one count of this clone. The gene calls are TRBV6-1 and TRBJ1-2, with D possibly matching TRBD1 (5 bases). Trimming shortened V by 4 bases and J by 3 bases, and 15 bases separated the two germline ends. This CDR3 comprises 15 residues. Looked up from germline, CDR1 is MNHNS and CDR2 is SASEGT. The CDR3 here is CASSGSGGGYYGYTF. DNA for the CDR3: TGTGCCAGCAGTGGAAGCGGGGGAGGCTACTATGGCTACACCTTC.

V is TRBV27 and J is TRBJ1-3, with D perhaps TRBD1 (5 bases). The V end lost 3 bases, the J end lost 3 bases, and 6 bases lay between the germline ends. This CDR3 is 13 amino acids long. Germline V gene data show CDR1 as MNHEY and CDR2 as SMNVEV (reference sequence). The CDR3 nucleotides are TGTGCCAGCAGTTTTACAGGTGGAAACACCATATATTTT. Translation gives CASSFTGGNTIYF.

The gene calls are TRBV19 and TRBJ2-1, with 7 bases that match TRBD2. The V gene end was trimmed by 5 bases and the J gene end by 8 bases; junction bases not matched to a gene: 9. The length of the CDR3 is 14 residues. Germline values: CDR1 LNHDA, CDR2 SQIVND (reference sequence). The CDR3 DNA sequence: TGTGCCAGTAGTCAGGTGGGGACTATTGATGAGCAGTTCTTC. As protein: CASSQVGTIDEQFF.

The chain carries TRBV11-2 and TRBJ1-6; possible D gene TRBD1, 6 bases. The CDR3 length is 14 residues. Germline V gene sequence: CDR1 SGHAT, CDR2 FQNNGV. The V gene lost 7 bases and the J gene lost 7 bases, with 14 bases spanning the gap. CDR3 DNA sequence: TGTGCCAGCACCCCACTTCAGGGGAATTCACCCCTCCACTTT. Its translation: CASTPLQGNSPLHF.

The rearrangement links TRBV7-2 to TRBJ2-5, with D unclear. V was trimmed by 1 base and J by 3 bases, leaving 9 bases between them. Per germline, CDR1 SGHTA and CDR2 FQGNSA. The CDR3 is 14 residues long. The CDR3 is CASSLVGAKETQYF. In nucleotides, the CDR3 is TGTGCCAGCAGCTTAGTAGGAGCAAAAGAGACCCAGTACTTC. Using reference TRBV7-2 and TRBJ2-5 for the parts outside the CDR3, the full variable domain is GAGVSQSPSNKVTEKGKDVELRCDPISGHTALYWYRQSLGQGLEFLIYFQGNSAPDKSGLPSDRFSAERTGGSVSTLTIQRTQQEDSAVYLCASSLVGAKETQYFGPGTRLLVL.

This chain connects TRBV18 to TRBJ1-5, with D hard to call. CDR1 KGHSH and CDR2 LQKENI come from the germline V gene. V lost 4 bases, J lost 2 bases, and 15 bases lay in between. The CDR3 covers 16 residues. This CDR3 is CASSLKEGSGNQPQHF. The CDR3, as DNA: TGTGCCAGCTCACTAAAGGAGGGTTCTGGCAATCAGCCCCAGCATTTT.

The V gene is TRBV11-2, the J gene TRBJ2-5; D perhaps matches TRBD1 (5 bases). This CDR3 comprises 14 residues. Germline loops: CDR1 SGHAT, CDR2 FQNNGV. V lost 5 bases and J lost 2, with 12 bases in between. The CDR3: CASSPSGFQETQYF. The CDR3, as DNA: TGTGCCAGCAGCCCGTCAGGGTTTCAAGAGACCCAGTACTTC.

The V and J genes are TRBV7-9 and TRBJ1-2; D not certain. Trimming removed 5 bases at V and 2 bases at J, with 15 bases between. This CDR3 region has 15 residues. Germline V gene data show CDR1 as SEHNR and CDR2 as FQNEAQ (reference sequence). CDR3 amino acids: CASSARGQPNYGYTF. The DNA of the CDR3 is TGTGCCAGCAGCGCCCGCGGGCAGCCGAACTATGGCTACACCTTC. Looking up the rest from reference TRBV7-9 and TRBJ1-2 gives the full variable domain: DTGVSQNPRHKITKRGQNVTFRCDPISEHNRLYWYRQTLGQGPEFLTYFQNEAQLEKSRLLSDRFSAERPKGSFSTLEIQRTEQGDSAMYLCASSARGQPNYGYTFGSGTRLTVV.

As regards this clone: The sample holds other DNA sequences that translate to the same CDR3. V and J are TRBV6-5 and TRBJ2-5; no clear D. This CDR3 is built from 12 residues. Germline V gene lookup returns CDR1 MNHEY and CDR2 SVGAGI. The germline V and J ends were trimmed by 5 bases and 3 bases, with 7 bases remaining between them. Here the CDR3 reads CASSRGEETQYF. Written as DNA, the CDR3 is TGTGCCAGCAGTCGTGGGGAAGAGACCCAGTACTTC.

The V call is TRBV11-3, the J call TRBJ2-1; D is perhaps TRBD1 or TRBD2 (6 bases each). Germline CDR1 and CDR2: SGHNT and YENEEA. V lost 3 bases and J 7 bases, leaving 31 bases between the germline ends. The CDR3 sequence is 20 residues long. This CDR3 reads CASSFDSGGRGLGGRNEQFF. Here the CDR3 DNA reads TGTGCCAGCAGCTTTGATAGCGGAGGGAGAGGGCTAGGGGGACGGAATGAGCAGTTCTTC.

The V call is TRBV25-1, the J call TRBJ2-5; 8 bases fit TRBD1. The ends lost 6 bases at V and 2 bases at J; junction bases unmatched: 5. Germline assignment: CDR1 MGHDK and CDR2 SYGVNS. The CDR3 has 14 amino acids. The CDR3 coding sequence is TGTGCCAGCAGGCAGGGGGCGGCTCAAGAGACCCAGTACTTC. Encoded protein: CASRQGAAQETQYF.

The chain couples TRBV2 to TRBJ2-7; D is undetermined. This CDR3 has 10 amino acids. Trimming took 7 bases from V and 5 from J, leaving 6 bases between them. Germline V gene lookup returns CDR1 SNHLY and CDR2 FYNNEI. CDR3 sequence (DNA): TGTGCCAGCACCCCCAACGAGCAGTACTTC. Translation: CASTPNEQYF.

The J gene is TRBJ2-3, the V gene TRBV7-2; the D gene is possibly TRBD1 (5 bases). The V gene lost 6 bases and the J gene lost 2 bases, with 12 bases spanning the gap. The CDR3 runs to 14 residues. The V gene's germline CDR1 is SGHTA and CDR2 FQGNSA. The CDR3 DNA reads as TGTGCCAGCAGGGGGCTTCTAACCACAGATACGCAGTATTTT. This translates into CASRGLLTTDTQYF. Complete variable domain (other parts from reference TRBV7-2 and TRBJ2-3): GAGVSQSPSNKVTEKGKDVELRCDPISGHTALYWYRQSLGQGLEFLIYFQGNSAPDKSGLPSDRFSAERTGGSVSTLTIQRTQQEDSAVYLCASRGLLTTDTQYFGPGTRLTVL.

V gene TRBV7-6 combines with J gene TRBJ2-7; no definite D call. The CDR3 sequence is 14 residues long. Germline values: CDR1 SGHVS, CDR2 FNYEAQ. The V and J ends lost 5 bases and 2 bases respectively, with 13 bases between them. CDR3: CASSPRAVTYEQYF. The DNA of the CDR3 is TGTGCCAGCAGCCCTAGGGCAGTTACCTACGAGCAGTACTTC.

Worth noting for this clone: A junction end diverges from the germline sequence, so it may reflect a read error. The chain links TRBV6-1 to TRBJ1-5; D uncertain. Germline V CDR1 and CDR2: MNHNS, SASEGT. The length of the CDR3 is 14 residues. CDR3 coding DNA: TGTGCCAGCAGGGAAGTCCTTGGCTCCCAGCCCCAGCATTTT. Its translation: CASREVLGSQPQHF.

This clone was observed a handful of times. The sample contains more than one DNA sequence encoding this CDR3. The chain joins TRBV19 to TRBJ1-3; perhaps TRBD1 as D (5 bases). Per the germline V gene, CDR1 is LNHDA and CDR2 is SQIVND (reference sequence). The CDR3 consists of 13 residues. V shed 6 bases and J shed 1 base, with 7 bases lying between them. The CDR3 DNA sequence: TGTGCCAGTAGACAGGCTTCTGGAAACACCATATATTTT. Translating it yields CASRQASGNTIYF.